This T cell receptor (beta chain) was identified during a study of T cells in Graves' hyperthyroidism and ophthalmopathy. Turning to the study itself: Peripheral blood was collected at initial diagnosis, before any treatment.

This clonotype came up a few times. Its cognate antigen is unknown. RNA transcripts provided the source from which TCR beta CDR3 regions were amplified. The HTBI primer set drove a first-round RT-PCR of the TCR CDR3. TCRdb re-called the multiplex PCR reads with MiXCR, one entry per CDR3 protein. The sample shows about 400,000 distinct CDR3 sequences, just under 25% of them seen only once. Study outcomes and limitations: Most clonotypes expanded in thyroid above 0.001 were likewise present in blood.

Fresh peripheral blood, roughly 10 ml, was the source of the PBMCs. Germline lookup yields CDR1 MGHRA and CDR2 YSYEKL. The CDR3 length is 16 residues. V lost 4 bases and J lost 5, with 17 bases in between. Sequenced sample: blood. The TCR originated in a man between 45 and 60 years old with Graves' hyperthyroidism. J is TRBJ1-4 and V is TRBV4-1; D possibly corresponds to TRBD1 (6 bases). CDR3 DNA: TGCGCCAGCAGCCCGAATCCCCAGGGGATCAATGAAAAACTGTTTTTT. This translates into CASSPNPQGINEKLFF.